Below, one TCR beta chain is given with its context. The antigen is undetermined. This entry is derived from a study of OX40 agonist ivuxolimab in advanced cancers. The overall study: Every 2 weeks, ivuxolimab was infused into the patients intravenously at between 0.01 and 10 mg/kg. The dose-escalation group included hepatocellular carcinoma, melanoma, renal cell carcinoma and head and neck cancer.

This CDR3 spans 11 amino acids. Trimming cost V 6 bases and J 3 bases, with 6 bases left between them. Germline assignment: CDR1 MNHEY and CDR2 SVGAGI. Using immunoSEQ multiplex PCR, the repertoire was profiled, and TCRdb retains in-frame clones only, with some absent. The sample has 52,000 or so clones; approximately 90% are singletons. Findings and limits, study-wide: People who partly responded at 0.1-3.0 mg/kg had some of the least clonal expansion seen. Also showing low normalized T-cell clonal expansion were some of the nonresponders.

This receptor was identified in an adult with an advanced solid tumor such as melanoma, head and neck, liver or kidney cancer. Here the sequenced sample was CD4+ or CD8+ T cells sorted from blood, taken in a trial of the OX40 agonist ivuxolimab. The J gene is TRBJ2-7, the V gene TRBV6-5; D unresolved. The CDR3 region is CASRYLYEQYF. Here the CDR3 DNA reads TGTGCCAGCAGATATCTCTACGAGCAGTACTTC.